This TCR beta chain appears in the sequencing data of a study of tumor-infiltrating lymphocytes in primary liver carcinoma. Starting material of 500 to 600 ng total RNA yielded TCR beta cDNA via a constant-region primer. It was through three nested multiplex PCR rounds of slightly modified ARM-PCR that TCR beta libraries arose. TCRdb re-analysed the multiplex PCR reads in MiXCR, keeping a single row per CDR3 protein. The sample includes 310,000 or so distinct CDR3 sequences, around three fifths of them seen just once. This clonotype was found many times. Both blood RNA, taken from unsorted whole blood, and germline DNA were extracted. No patient had received treatment, and all had chronic HBV infection. The sample consisted of peripheral blood. The clonotype comes from a woman in her 30s with primary liver carcinoma and hepatitis B virus infection.

The CDR3 DNA reads as TGTGCCAGCAGCTCATGGAGACTCCGCGGGAGGGGGTCTGAGCAGTTCTTC. The encoded protein is CASSSWRLRGRGSEQFF. The V gene is TRBV5-6, the J gene TRBJ2-1, with 9 bases that match TRBD2. This CDR3 contains 17 residues. Losses at the gene ends were 3 bases for V and 9 bases for J; bases not matched to a gene: 16. The germline V gene has CDR1 SGHDT and CDR2 YYEEEE.